These T cell receptor beta chains were read from a single sample in a study of radiotherapy plus CTLA-4 blockade in lung cancer. Generated by immunoSEQ multiplex PCR, the TCRdb table keeps only in-frame clones and is missing some. The sample includes around 80,000 clones, 84% of them seen just once. Sample: peripheral blood, taken from a patient treated with radiotherapy plus ipilimumab. All receptors derive from a human donor with non-small cell lung cancer who had stable disease on radiotherapy plus ipilimumab. Each CDR3 is given with its conserved first and last residue. The order of the fields is V gene, D gene, clone size, J gene, CDR3 protein, CDR3 DNA. The D gene is left open where the match is weak. Clone size, where shown, is once, few, many, or a class for clones that have expanded.

TRBV7-8,TRBD1,.,TRBJ1-2,CASRGTDGDYGYTF,TGTGCCAGCAGGGGGACAGACGGCGACTATGGCTACACCTTC
TRBV28,TRBD1,.,TRBJ1-5,CASSRGQVNQPQHF,TGTGCCAGCAGCCGCGGACAGGTCAATCAGCCCCAGCATTTT
TRBV7-3,TRBD1,.,TRBJ2-7,CASSSHPGQGSEQYF,TGTGCCAGCAGCTCCCATCCGGGACAGGGCTCCGAGCAGTACTTC
TRBV29-1,.,.,TRBJ2-2,CSVESPGELFF,TGCAGCGTTGAATCTCCCGGGGAGCTGTTTTTT
TRBV7-8,.,.,TRBJ2-7,CASSPAGIVYEQYF,TGTGCCAGCAGCCCGGCCGGGATCGTCTACGAGCAGTACTTC
TRBV7-3,.,.,TRBJ1-1,CASSKGQTNTEAFF,TGTGCCAGCAGCAAGGGACAAACGAACACTGAAGCTTTCTTT
TRBV10-2,.,.,TRBJ2-5,CASSESTDQETQYF,TGCGCCAGCAGTGAGTCAACAGACCAAGAGACCCAGTACTTC
TRBV4-2,.,.,TRBJ2-7,CASSQELRGAGEQYF,TGTGCCAGCAGCCAAGAGCTGCGGGGAGCGGGCGAGCAGTACTTC
TRBV5-1,TRBD1,.,TRBJ2-2,CASSLASTGETGELFF,TGCGCCAGCAGCTTGGCCTCGACAGGGGAAACCGGGGAGCTGTTTTTT
TRBV6-5,TRBD1,once,TRBJ1-1,CASSPGTGIGTEAFF,TGTGCCAGCAGTCCCGGGACAGGGATCGGCACTGAAGCTTTCTTT
TRBV30,.,.,TRBJ1-6,CAWSAGSSYNSPLHF,TGTGCCTGGAGTGCAGGGAGCTCCTATAATTCACCCCTCCACTTT
TRBV9,TRBD1,.,TRBJ2-7,CASSERRTGDPYEQYF,TGTGCCAGCAGCGAAAGAAGGACAGGGGACCCCTACGAGCAGTACTTC
TRBV18,TRBD1,.,TRBJ2-2,CASSPPGQANTGELFF,TGTGCCAGCTCACCACCCGGACAGGCGAACACCGGGGAGCTGTTTTTT
TRBV21-1,.,.,TRBJ2-1,CASSKDPTGPLYEQFF,TGTGCCAGCAGCAAAGATCCGACAGGGCCCCTTTATGAGCAGTTCTTC
TRBV10-2,TRBD1,few,TRBJ2-1,CASSPPGQGANEQFF,TGCGCCAGCAGCCCCCCGGGACAGGGGGCGAATGAGCAGTTCTTC
TRBV27,TRBD2,.,TRBJ2-1,CASSSRGTSGAEQFF,TGTGCCAGCAGTAGCCGCGGGACTAGCGGGGCTGAGCAGTTCTTC
TRBV5-4,.,once,TRBJ2-5,CASRPQEGIRQTQYF,TGTGCCAGCAGACCCCAAGAGGGGATCCGTCAGACCCAGTACTTC
TRBV5-5,.,.,TRBJ2-5,CASSLEATPGSQYF,TGTGCCAGCAGCTTGGAGGCGACCCCAGGATCCCAGTACTTC
TRBV11-3,.,once,TRBJ2-3,CASSLSSDTQYF,TGTGCCAGCAGCTTAAGTTCAGATACGCAGTATTTT
TRBV27,.,.,TRBJ2-1,CASSFGPLRDEQFF,TGTGCCAGCAGTTTCGGACCCTTACGCGATGAGCAGTTCTTC
TRBV27,.,.,TRBJ2-2,CASKDAGRETGELFF,TGTGCCAGCAAGGATGCAGGACGGGAGACCGGGGAGCTGTTTTTT
TRBV18,.,.,TRBJ2-5,CASSPSRDTKETQYF,TGTGCCAGCTCACCGAGCAGGGACACCAAAGAGACCCAGTACTTC
TRBV9,TRBD2,.,TRBJ2-7,CASSAGLVTGEQYF,TGTGCCAGCAGCGCGGGACTAGTTACCGGCGAGCAGTACTTC
TRBV6-6,.,.,TRBJ2-7,CASSYTRGYEQYF,TGTGCCAGCAGTTACACTCGGGGCTACGAGCAGTACTTC
TRBV5-6,.,.,TRBJ1-2,CASSLPGTLYGYTF,TGTGCCAGCAGCTTGCCGGGGACCCTCTATGGCTACACCTTC
TRBV30,TRBD1,.,TRBJ1-2,CAWRDRGNFYGYTF,TGTGCCTGGAGGGACAGGGGGAATTTCTATGGCTACACCTTC
TRBV7-9,TRBD1,.,TRBJ2-1,CASSIFGQGIYNEQFF,TGTGCCAGCAGTATTTTTGGACAGGGGATCTACAATGAGCAGTTCTTC
TRBV2,.,.,TRBJ2-1,CASSWTVSYNEQFF,TGTGCCAGCAGCTGGACAGTCTCCTACAATGAGCAGTTCTTC